The next 6 T cell receptor beta chains were all read from a single sample in a study of cytomegalovirus exposure and HLA in healthy donors. The PCR employed 60 Vbeta primers together with 13 Jbeta primers. Assay used: immunoSEQ multiplex PCR; TCRdb lists only in-frame clones, some missing. There are 140,000 to 150,000 clones in the sample; 60% to 80% occur only once, and approximately 6.3% lies in the top ten. The source material was PBMCs. All receptors derive from a woman in her forties in good health and CMV-seropositive.

V and J are TRBV4-1 and TRBJ1-2, with TRBD1 identical over 7 bases. This CDR3 has 15 amino acids. With 4 bases clipped from V and 6 bases from J, the junction kept 11 bases outside the gene matches. Per germline, CDR1 MGHRA and CDR2 YSYEKL. CDR3 region: CASSRRGQGEHGYTF. The CDR3 DNA follows: TGCGCCAGCAGCCGGCGCGGGCAGGGGGAGCATGGCTACACCTTC.

The gene calls are TRBV29-1 and TRBJ2-7; D possibly corresponds to TRBD1 (6 bases). Germline CDR1 reads SQVTM; CDR2 reads ANQGSEA. This CDR3 has 13 residues. Trimming cost V 6 bases and J 7 bases, with 19 bases left between them. The CDR3 coding sequence is TGCAGCGTCGGACAGCGGCTTCTTGAGGAGCAGTACTTC. As protein: CSVGQRLLEEQYF.

The genes are TRBV2 and TRBJ2-3, with D possibly being TRBD2 (6 bases). Germline CDR1 SNHLY, CDR2 FYNNEI. The CDR3 is made up of 13 amino acids. Trimming left V 8 bases short and J 6 bases short, with 15 bases between. The CDR3 loop reads CASCYGGMDTQYF. The CDR3 coding sequence is TGTGCCAGCTGCTATGGGGGGATGGATACGCAGTATTTT.

This clone was observed once. The rearrangement uses TRBV13 and TRBJ1-2, with 7 bases fitting TRBD1. This CDR3 comprises 13 residues. The junction had 4 bases not matched to a gene; V was cut back by 4 bases and J by 5 bases. From germline, CDR1 is PRHDT and CDR2 FYEKMQ (reference sequence). CDR3 bases: TGTGCCAGCAGCTCGTCAGGGGGATATGGCTACACCTTC. Translating it yields CASSSSGGYGYTF.

The V and J genes are TRBV7-9 and TRBJ1-1; no definite D call. Germline V CDR1 and CDR2: SEHNR, FQNEAQ (reference sequence). V lost 5 bases and J 0 bases, leaving 16 bases between the germline ends. This CDR3 has 16 residues. The CDR3 is CASSPVRYRVNTEAFF. CDR3 nucleotide sequence: TGTGCCAGCAGCCCGGTTCGTTACCGTGTGAACACTGAAGCTTTCTTT.

J is TRBJ1-5 and V is TRBV6-6; D possibly corresponds to TRBD1 (6 bases). The V gene's germline CDR1 is MNHNY and CDR2 SVGAGI (reference sequence). The CDR3 runs to 13 residues. Trimming stripped 5 bases from V and 4 bases from J, with 9 bases between. CDR3: CASSDRRNQPQHF. CDR3 nucleotides: TGTGCCAGCAGTGACAGGAGGAATCAGCCCCAGCATTTT.